This record covers a single T cell receptor (beta chain). Its antigen is unknown. The record has no base qualities; no much larger clone is one base away. This specimen comes from a study of vaccination and CD4 T cells after COVID-19 (dated by TCRdb to the early 2020s). With regard to the full study: Convalescent patients had a positive SARS-CoV-2 result on nasal swab PCR, and of these patients, several had mild disease and one had severe disease. Post-vaccine blood samples were taken a median of 72 days after the second vaccine dose, with a range of about 12 to 250 days. Each participant got two doses of either the Pfizer-BioNTech BNT162b2 vaccine (n=8) or the Moderna mRNA-1273 vaccine (n=2). Post-COVID blood samples from convalescent patients were collected a median of about 110 days after diagnosis, with a range of 35 to 161 days. Control cultures used a CEFX viral epitope pool as positive control, an HIV-1 Nef peptide pool as negative control, or no peptide. For stimulating the cultures, overlapping spike peptide pools were used, derived from SARS-CoV-2 as well as from the common cold coronaviruses HCoV-NL63, HCoV-OC43 and HCoV-229E. The spike-specific CD4+ TCR repertoire was compared before and after mRNA vaccination in fewer than eleven COVID-19 convalescent patients and a handful of infection-naive healthy vaccine recipients. In the convalescent cohort there were six males and four females, among whom were two Hispanic individuals, seven Caucasians, two Asians and one multiracial person.

The library was generated by PCR. TCR sequencing of DNA from cultured CD4+ T cells used the Oncomine TCR Beta short-read assay at the Johns Hopkins FTIC core. The QIAamp micro DNA kit was used to extract genomic DNA from the cultured CD4+ T cells. Oncomine TCR Beta libraries made from cultured CD4+ T cells were pooled using unique dual indexes and sequenced on an Illumina iSeq 100. Per the authors' processing: Non-productive sequences were filtered out, and CDR3s that did not start with C, did not end with F or W, or were shorter than 7 amino acids were discarded. The MANAFEST web application identified antigen-specific clonotypes by comparing peptide-stimulated wells against reference wells and other culture wells. An FDR below 0.05, an odds ratio above 5, and a productive frequency above 0.1% in at least two of three replicate wells were required for clones to be considered positive. Clonotypes that were significantly expanded in both SARS-CoV-2 spike wells and at least one common cold coronavirus spike condition were defined as cross-reactive. CDR3 homology was assessed with Levenshtein distances (stringdist) and unrooted phylogenetic trees (ape) in R version 3.6.1. TCRdb applied fastp at Q25 and MiXCR to the public reads, then kept only in-frame beta chains. Rows are unified per CDR3 protein, each entry keeping the most common DNA and genes. For this entry, the V and J calls and clone size follow TCRdb and not the study's own pipeline. Here the sample has 15,000 to 20,000 distinct CDR3 sequences; 65% to 80% occur a single time. Around a sixth of the sample is in the top ten clones.

General conclusions and limits of the study: An increase in the median number of SARS-CoV-2-reactive clonotypes from 20 to 25 after infection to approximately 41 after vaccination was observed, but the change was not found to be significant. Among convalescent patients, a median about 90% of the SARS-CoV-2-reactive clones seen after vaccination appeared only after vaccination, which suggests priming specific to the vaccine. Nearly all vaccine-specific clones in convalescent patients (304 of 307) were mono-reactive for SARS-CoV-2 spike rather than cross-reactive with common cold coronaviruses. Relatively few convalescent patients were included in the study, and early timepoints after natural infection were not analyzed.

In the paper's terms, the treatment or condition label means: roughly ten-day PBMC culture with coronavirus spike peptide pools or control peptides (ViraFEST assay). The ViraFEST assay was used in the study, in which antigen-specific T cells were expanded with peptide pools and expanded clonotypes were subsequently identified by TCR sequencing. The convalescent patients' positive SARS-CoV-2 PCR tests fell between March and December 2020, which was before the Alpha, Beta and Delta variants emerged in the United States. More than 1.5 million PBMCs per well were cultured in IMDM with approximately 5% human AB serum and 8 to 10 IU/ml IL-2, plus 10 ug/ml peptide pools. Half of the culture medium was replaced with fresh IL-2-containing medium on days 3 and 7. Once the cells had been in culture for less than 12 days, the EasySep CD4+ T cell isolation kit was used to isolate CD4+ T cells by negative selection. Ficoll-Paque Plus gradient centrifugation was used to isolate PBMCs from whole blood, and the isolated PBMCs were then either used fresh or cryopreserved at -140C. Each culture condition was generally run in triplicate wells.

For CDR1 and CDR2, the germline V gene lists MDHEN and SYDVKM. From the cysteine through the phenylalanine, the CDR3 covers 12 amino acids. The DNA shown is the 36-base CDR3, in frame from base 1. V and J lose 5 bases and 8 bases, and a span of 12 bases separates them. The rearranged segments are TRBV28 and TRBJ1-2; the D segment cannot be called with confidence. What was sequenced was CD4+ T cells from blood, cultured in vitro. The receptor comes from a human donor who had recovered from COVID-19. The DNA reads TGTGCCAGCAGTGCTACCAGTAGGGGCTACACCTTC. It codes for CASSATSRGYTF.